This record covers a single T cell receptor beta chain. This specimen belongs to a study of blood T cell repertoires in COVID-19. As for the study in general: The samples span acute and convalescent COVID-19 from the United States, Italy and Spain. Nucleic acid was either cDNA or gDNA, and it came from T cells, B-cell-depleted T cells, or PBMCs.

The CDR3 is made up of 20 amino acids. Here immunoSEQ multiplex PCR was the method, and the copy in TCRdb shows in-frame clones only, minus some. The sample includes about 430,000 clones, approximately 90% of them seen just once. Input material: peripheral blood. This sequence originates from a young man with COVID-19, enrolled during active disease. This chain uses TRBV21-1 with TRBJ2-7; the listed D gene, TRBD2, was not tested against the DNA. TRBV21-1 is tagged as a pseudogene. The CDR3 loop reads CASSKVQRKGGLPQRHEQYF. The CDR3, as DNA: TGTGCCAGCAGCAAAGTCCAACGAAAAGGTGGACTACCTCAGCGCCACGAGCAGTACTTC.